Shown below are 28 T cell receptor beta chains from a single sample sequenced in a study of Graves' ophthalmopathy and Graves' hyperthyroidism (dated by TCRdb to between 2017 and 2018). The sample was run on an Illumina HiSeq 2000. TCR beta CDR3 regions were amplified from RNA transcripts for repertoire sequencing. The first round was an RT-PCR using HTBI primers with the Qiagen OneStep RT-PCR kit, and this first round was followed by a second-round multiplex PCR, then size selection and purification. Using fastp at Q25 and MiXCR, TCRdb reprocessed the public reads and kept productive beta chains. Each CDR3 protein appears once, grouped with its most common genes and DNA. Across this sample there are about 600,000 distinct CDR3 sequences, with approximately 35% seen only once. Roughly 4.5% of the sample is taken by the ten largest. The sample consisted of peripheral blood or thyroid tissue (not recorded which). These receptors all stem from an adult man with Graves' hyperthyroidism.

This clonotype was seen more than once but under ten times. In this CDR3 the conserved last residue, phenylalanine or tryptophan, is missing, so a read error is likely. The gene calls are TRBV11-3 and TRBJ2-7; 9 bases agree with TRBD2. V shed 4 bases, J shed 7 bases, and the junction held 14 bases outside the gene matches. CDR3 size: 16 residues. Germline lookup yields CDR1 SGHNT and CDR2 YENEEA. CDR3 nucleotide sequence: TGTGCCAGCAGCTCGAGACCCACGGGACTAGCTTGGGAGCAGTACCTC. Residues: CASSSRPTGLAWEQYL.

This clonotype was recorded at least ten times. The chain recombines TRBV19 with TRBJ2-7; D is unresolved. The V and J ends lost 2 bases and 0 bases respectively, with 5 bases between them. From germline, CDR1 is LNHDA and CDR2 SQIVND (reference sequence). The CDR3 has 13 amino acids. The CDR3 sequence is CASSIQISYEQYF. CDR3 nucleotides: TGTGCCAGTAGTATACAGATCTCCTACGAGCAGTACTTC.

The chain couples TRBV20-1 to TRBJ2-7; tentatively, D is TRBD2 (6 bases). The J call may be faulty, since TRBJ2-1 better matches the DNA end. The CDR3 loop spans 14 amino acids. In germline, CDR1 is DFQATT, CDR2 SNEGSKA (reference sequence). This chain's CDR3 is CSARVVAAYNEQFF. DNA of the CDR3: TGCAGTGCTAGGGTCGTAGCGGCCTACAATGAGCAGTTCTTC.

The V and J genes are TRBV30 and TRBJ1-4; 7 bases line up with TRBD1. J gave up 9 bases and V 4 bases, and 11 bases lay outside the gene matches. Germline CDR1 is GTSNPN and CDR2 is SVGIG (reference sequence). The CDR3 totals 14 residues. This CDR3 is CAWNHNQGGKKLFF. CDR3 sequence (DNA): TGTGCCTGGAACCACAACCAGGGGGGGAAAAAACTGTTTTTT.

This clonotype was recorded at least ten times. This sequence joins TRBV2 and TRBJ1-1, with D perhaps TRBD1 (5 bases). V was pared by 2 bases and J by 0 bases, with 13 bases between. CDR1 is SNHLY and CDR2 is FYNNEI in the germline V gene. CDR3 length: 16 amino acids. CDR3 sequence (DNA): TGTGCCAGCAGTGAAAATGTGAGGGGCATGAACACTGAAGCTTTCTTT. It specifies CASSENVRGMNTEAFF.

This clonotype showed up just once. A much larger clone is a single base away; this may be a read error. In nucleotides, the CDR3 is TGTGCCAGCAGCTCTCTGGACACGCCAAACACCGGGGAGCTGTTTTTT. Its translation: CASSSLDTPNTGELFF. The chain carries TRBV7-9 and TRBJ2-2; D perhaps matches TRBD1 (5 bases). V was pared by 4 bases and J by 2 bases, with 14 bases between. Germline assignment: CDR1 SEHNR and CDR2 FQNEAQ (reference sequence). The CDR3 totals 16 residues.

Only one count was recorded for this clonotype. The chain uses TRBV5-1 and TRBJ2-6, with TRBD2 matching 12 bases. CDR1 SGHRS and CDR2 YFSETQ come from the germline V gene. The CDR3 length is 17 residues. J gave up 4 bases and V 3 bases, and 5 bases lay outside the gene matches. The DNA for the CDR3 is TGCGCCAGCAGCTGGACTAGCGGGACCTCCGGGGCCAACGTCCTGACTTTC. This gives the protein CASSWTSGTSGANVLTF.

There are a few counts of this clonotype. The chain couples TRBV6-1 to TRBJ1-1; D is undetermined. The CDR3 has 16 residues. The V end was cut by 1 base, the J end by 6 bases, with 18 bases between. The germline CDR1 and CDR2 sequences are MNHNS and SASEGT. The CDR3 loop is CASSEGRQNIFPEAFF. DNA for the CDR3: TGTGCCAGCAGTGAAGGGCGGCAGAATATCTTCCCTGAAGCTTTCTTT.

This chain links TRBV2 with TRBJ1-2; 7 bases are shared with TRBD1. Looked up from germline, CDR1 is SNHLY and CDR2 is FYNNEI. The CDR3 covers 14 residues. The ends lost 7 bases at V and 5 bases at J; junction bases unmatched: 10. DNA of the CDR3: TGTGCCAGCACCGAACAGGGGCGACCGTATGGCTACACCTTC. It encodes CASTEQGRPYGYTF.

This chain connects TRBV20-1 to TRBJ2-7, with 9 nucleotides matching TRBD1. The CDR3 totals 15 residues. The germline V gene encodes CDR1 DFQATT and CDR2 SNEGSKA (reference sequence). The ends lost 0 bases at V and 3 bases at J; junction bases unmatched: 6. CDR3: CSARDRGQGGYEQYF. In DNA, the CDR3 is TGCAGTGCTAGAGATAGGGGACAGGGTGGCTACGAGCAGTACTTC.

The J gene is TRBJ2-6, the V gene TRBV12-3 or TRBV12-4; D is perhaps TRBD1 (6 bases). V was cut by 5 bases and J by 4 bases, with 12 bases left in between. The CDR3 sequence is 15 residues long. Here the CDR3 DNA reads TGTGCCAGCAGTATGACCGGGACAGGGGCCAACGTCCTGACTTTC. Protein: CASSMTGTGANVLTF.

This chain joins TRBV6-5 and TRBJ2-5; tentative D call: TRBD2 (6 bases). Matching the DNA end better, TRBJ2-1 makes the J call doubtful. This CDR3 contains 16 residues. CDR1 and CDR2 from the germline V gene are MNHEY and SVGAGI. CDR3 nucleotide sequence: TGTGCCAGCAGTCTAGGGACTTATTCCCAATACAATGAGCAGTTCTTC. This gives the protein CASSLGTYSQYNEQFF.

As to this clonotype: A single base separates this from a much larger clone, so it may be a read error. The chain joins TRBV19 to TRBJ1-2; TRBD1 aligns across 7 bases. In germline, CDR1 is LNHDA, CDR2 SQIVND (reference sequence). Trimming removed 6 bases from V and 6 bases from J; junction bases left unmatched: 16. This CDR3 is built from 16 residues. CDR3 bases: TGTGCCAGTAGGAACAGGGGTTTAACCGTCAACCATGGCTACACCTTC. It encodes CASRNRGLTVNHGYTF.

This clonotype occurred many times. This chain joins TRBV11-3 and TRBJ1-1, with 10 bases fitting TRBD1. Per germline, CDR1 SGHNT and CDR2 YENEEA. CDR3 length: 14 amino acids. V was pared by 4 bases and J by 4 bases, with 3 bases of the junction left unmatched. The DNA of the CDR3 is TGTGCCAGCAGCTGGGACAGGGGTCGCACTGAAGCTTTCTTT. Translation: CASSWDRGRTEAFF.

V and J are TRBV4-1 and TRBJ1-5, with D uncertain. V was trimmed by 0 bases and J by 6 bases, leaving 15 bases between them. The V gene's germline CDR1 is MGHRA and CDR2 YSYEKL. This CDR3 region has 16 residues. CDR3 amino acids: CASSQDLGVGTQPQHF. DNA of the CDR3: TGCGCCAGCAGCCAAGACCTTGGGGTTGGTACTCAGCCCCAGCATTTT.

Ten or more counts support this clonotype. The CDR3 sequence is CASSSSGTEAFF. The CDR3 coding sequence is TGTGCCAGCAGCTCCAGTGGCACTGAAGCTTTCTTT. V usage is TRBV7-2 and J usage is TRBJ1-1; D gene unclear. V was clipped by 4 bases and J by 4 bases, with 7 bases between them. The germline V gene encodes CDR1 SGHTA and CDR2 FQGNSA. This CDR3 has 12 amino acids.

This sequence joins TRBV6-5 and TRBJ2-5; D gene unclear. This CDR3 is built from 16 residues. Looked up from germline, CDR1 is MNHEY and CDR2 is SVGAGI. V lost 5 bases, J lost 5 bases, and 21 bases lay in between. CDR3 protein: CASSDFGRPVGETQYF. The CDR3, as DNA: TGTGCCAGCAGTGACTTTGGACGCCCGGTAGGGGAGACCCAGTACTTC.

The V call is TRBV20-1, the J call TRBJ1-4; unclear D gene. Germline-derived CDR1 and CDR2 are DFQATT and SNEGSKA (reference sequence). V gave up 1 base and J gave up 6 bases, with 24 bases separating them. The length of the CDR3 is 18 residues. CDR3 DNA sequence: TGCAGTGCTAGAGTTTATGTTGGGGTTTCGGGATGGGATGAAAAACTGTTTTTT. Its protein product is CSARVYVGVSGWDEKLFF.

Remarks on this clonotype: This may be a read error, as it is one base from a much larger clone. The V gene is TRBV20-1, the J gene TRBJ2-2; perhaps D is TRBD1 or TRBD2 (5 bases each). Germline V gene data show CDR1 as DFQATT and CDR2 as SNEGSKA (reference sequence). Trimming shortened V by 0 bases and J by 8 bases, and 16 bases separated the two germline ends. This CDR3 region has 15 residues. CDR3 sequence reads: CSAREPGPATGELFF. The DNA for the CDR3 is TGCAGTGCTAGAGAACCGGGACCAGCAACAGGGGAGCTGTTTTTT.

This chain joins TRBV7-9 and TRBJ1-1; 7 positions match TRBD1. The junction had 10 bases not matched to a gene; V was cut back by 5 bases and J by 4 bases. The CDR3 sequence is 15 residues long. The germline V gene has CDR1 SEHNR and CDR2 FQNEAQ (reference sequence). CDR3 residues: CASSPNRGRGTEAFF. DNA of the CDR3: TGTGCCAGCAGCCCGAACAGGGGCCGAGGCACTGAAGCTTTCTTT.

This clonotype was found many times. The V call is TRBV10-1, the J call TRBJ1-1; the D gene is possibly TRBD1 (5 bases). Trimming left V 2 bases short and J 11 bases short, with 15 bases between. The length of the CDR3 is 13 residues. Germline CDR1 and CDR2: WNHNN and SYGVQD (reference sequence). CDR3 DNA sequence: TGCGCCAGCAGTGAGGAGGGGACCACTGCCGCTTTCTTT. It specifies CASSEEGTTAAFF.

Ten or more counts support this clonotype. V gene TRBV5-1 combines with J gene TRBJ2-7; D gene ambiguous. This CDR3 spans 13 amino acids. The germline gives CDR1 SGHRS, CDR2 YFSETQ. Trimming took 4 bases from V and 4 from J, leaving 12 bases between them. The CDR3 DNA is TGCGCCAGCAGCCTCTCCACCGTTTACGAGCAGTACTTC. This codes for CASSLSTVYEQYF.

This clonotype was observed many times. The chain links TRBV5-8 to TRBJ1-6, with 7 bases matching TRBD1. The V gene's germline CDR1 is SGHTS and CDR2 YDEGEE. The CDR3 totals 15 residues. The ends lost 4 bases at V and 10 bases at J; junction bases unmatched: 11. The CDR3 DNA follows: TGTGCCAGCAGCCCCGGACAGGCTGGGTGGTCACCCCTCCACTTT. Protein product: CASSPGQAGWSPLHF.

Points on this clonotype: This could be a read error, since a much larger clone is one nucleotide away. As DNA, the CDR3 is TGTGCCAGCAGCGTAGACGGCGGCGGGGAGCCGTTTTTT. Its translation: CASSVDGGGEPFF. V usage is TRBV7-9 and J usage is TRBJ2-2, with D tentatively TRBD2 (6 bases). Germline values: CDR1 SEHNR, CDR2 FQNEAQ (reference sequence). The CDR3 loop spans 13 amino acids.

The CDR3, as DNA: TGTGCCAGCAGTTTAACAGACACAGATACGCAGTATTTT. Translated: CASSLTDTDTQYF. This chain connects TRBV28 to TRBJ2-3; D is ambiguous. Germline CDR1 is MDHEN and CDR2 is SYDVKM. CDR3 length: 13 amino acids. Trimming pared 2 bases from V and 2 bases from J, leaving 5 bases between.

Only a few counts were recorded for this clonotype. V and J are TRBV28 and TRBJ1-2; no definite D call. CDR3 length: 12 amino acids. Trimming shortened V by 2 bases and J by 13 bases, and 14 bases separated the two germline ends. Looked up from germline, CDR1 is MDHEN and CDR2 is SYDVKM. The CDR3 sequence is CASSLNVGLLTF. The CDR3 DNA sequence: TGTGCCAGCAGTTTAAACGTCGGCCTCCTCACCTTC.

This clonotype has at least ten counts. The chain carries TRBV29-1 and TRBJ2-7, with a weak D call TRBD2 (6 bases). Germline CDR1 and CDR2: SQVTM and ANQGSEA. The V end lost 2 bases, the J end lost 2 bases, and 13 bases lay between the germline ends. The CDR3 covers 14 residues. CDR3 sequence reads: CSVEIPSATYEQYF. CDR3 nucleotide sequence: TGCAGCGTTGAAATCCCTAGCGCCACCTACGAGCAGTACTTC.

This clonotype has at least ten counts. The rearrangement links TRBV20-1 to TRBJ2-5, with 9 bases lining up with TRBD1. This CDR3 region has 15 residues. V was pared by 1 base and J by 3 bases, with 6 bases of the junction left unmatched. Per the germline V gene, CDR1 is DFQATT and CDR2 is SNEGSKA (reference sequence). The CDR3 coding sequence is TGCAGTGCTAGAGGAGTAGGGACAGGGAAAGAGACCCAGTACTTC. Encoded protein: CSARGVGTGKETQYF.